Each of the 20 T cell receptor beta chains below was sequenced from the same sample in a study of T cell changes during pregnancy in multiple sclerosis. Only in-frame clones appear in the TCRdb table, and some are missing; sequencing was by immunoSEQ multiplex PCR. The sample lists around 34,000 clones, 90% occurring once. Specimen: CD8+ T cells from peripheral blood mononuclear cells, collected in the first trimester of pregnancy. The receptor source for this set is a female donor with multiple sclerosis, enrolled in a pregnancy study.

The CDR3 loop is CASSRGYEQYF. CDR3 DNA sequence: TGTGCCAGCAGCAGGGGGTACGAGCAGTACTTC. The chain links TRBV7-9 to TRBJ2-7; TRBD1 might be the D (6 bases). With 5 bases removed from V and 4 bases from J, the gap between germline ends came to 6 bases. This CDR3 contains 11 residues. Germline values: CDR1 SEHNR, CDR2 FQNEAQ (reference sequence).

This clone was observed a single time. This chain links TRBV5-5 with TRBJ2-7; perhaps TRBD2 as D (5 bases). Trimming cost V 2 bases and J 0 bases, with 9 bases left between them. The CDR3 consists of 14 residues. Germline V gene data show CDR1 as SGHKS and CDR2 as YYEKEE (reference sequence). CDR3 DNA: TGTGCCAGCAGCTTCGCGGGCCTCTCCTACGAGCAGTACTTC. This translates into CASSFAGLSYEQYF.

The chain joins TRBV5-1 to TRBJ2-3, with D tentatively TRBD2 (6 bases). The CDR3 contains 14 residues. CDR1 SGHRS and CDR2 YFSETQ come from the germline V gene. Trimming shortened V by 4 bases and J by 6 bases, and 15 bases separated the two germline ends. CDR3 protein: CASSPRGGVDTQYF. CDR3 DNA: TGCGCCAGCAGCCCCCGAGGAGGGGTGGATACGCAGTATTTT.

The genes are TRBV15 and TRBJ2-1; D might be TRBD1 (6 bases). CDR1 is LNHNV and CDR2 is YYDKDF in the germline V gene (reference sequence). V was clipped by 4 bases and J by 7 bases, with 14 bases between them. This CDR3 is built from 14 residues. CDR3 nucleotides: TGTGCCACCAGCACAGGGGCCGGTTTGAATGAGCAGTTCTTC. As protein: CATSTGAGLNEQFF.

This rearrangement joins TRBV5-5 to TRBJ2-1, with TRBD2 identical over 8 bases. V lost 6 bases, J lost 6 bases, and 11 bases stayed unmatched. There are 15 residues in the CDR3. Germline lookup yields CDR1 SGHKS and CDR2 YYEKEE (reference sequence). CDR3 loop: CASTPGLVVPNEQFF. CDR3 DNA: TGTGCCAGCACCCCGGGACTAGTCGTTCCCAATGAGCAGTTCTTC.

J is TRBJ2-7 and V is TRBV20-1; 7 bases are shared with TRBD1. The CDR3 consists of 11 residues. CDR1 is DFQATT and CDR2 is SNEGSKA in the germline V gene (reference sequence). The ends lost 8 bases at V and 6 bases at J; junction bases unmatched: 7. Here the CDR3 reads CSKGDSFEQYF. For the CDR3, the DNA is TGCAGTAAGGGGGACAGTTTCGAGCAGTACTTC.

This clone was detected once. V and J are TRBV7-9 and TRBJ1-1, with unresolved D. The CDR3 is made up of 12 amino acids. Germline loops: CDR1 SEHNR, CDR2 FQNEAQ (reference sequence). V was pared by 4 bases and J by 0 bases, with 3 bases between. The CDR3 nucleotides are TGTGCCAGCAGCTCAGTGAACACTGAAGCTTTCTTT. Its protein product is CASSSVNTEAFF.

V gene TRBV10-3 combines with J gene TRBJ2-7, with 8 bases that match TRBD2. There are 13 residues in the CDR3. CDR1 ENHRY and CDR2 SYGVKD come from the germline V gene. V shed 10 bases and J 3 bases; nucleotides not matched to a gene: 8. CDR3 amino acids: CASRTSRFYEQYF. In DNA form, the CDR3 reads TGTGCCAGCCGGACTAGCCGATTCTACGAGCAGTACTTC.

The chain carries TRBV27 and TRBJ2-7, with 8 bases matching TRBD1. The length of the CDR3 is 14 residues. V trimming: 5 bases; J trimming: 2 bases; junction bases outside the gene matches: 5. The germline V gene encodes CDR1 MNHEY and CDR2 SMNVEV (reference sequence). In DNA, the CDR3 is TGTGCCAGCAGTCCAGCGGACAGGGCCTACGAGCAGTACTTC. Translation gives CASSPADRAYEQYF.

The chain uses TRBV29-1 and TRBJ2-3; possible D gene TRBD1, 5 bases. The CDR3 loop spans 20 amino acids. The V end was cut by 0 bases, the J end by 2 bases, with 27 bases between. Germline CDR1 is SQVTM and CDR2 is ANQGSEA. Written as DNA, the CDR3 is TGCAGCGTTGAAGATCGAAGGGGTGGTTGGTCGGGCAGGTACACAGATACGCAGTATTTT. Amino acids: CSVEDRRGGWSGRYTDTQYF.

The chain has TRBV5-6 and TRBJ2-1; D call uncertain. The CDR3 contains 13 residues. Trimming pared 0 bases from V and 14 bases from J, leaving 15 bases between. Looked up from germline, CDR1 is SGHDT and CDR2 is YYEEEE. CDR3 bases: TGTGCCAGCAGCTTGGACGAGTCACGTACGGAGTTCTTC. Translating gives CASSLDESRTEFF.

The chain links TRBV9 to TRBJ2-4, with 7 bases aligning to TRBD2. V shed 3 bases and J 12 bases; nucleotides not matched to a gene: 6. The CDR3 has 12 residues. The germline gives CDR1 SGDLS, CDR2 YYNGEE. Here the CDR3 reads CASSGLAGDQYF. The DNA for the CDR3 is TGTGCCAGCAGCGGACTAGCCGGCGATCAGTACTTC.

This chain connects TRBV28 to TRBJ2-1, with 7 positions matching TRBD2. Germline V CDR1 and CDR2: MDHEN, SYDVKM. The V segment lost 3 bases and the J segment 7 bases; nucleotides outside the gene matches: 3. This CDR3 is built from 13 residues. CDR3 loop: CASSLGGWNEQFF. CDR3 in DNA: TGTGCCAGCAGTTTGGGGGGGTGGAATGAGCAGTTCTTC.

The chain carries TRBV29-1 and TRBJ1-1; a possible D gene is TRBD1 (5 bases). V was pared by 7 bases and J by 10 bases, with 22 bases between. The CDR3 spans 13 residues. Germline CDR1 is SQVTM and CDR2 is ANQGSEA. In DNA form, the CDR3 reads TGCAGCGGAGAAACAGGAAACACCAATAGAGCTTTCTTT. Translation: CSGETGNTNRAFF.

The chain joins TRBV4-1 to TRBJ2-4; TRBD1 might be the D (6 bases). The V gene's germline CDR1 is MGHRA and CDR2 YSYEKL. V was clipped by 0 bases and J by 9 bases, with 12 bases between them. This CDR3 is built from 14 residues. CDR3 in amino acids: CASSQDNRATIQYF. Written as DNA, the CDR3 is TGCGCCAGCAGCCAAGATAACAGGGCAACCATTCAGTACTTC.

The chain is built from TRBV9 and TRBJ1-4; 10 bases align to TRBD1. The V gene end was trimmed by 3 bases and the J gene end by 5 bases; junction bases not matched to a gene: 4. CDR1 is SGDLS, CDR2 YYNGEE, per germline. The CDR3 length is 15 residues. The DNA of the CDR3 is TGTGCCAGCAGCGGGAGGGGACAGGGGAATGAAAAACTGTTTTTT. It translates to CASSGRGQGNEKLFF.

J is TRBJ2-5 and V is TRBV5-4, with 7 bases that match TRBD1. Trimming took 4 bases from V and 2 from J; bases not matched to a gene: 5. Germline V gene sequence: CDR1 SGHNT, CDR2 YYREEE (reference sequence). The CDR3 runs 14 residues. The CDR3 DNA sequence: TGTGCCAGCAGCATCGGGACAGATCAAGAGACCCAGTACTTC. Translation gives CASSIGTDQETQYF.

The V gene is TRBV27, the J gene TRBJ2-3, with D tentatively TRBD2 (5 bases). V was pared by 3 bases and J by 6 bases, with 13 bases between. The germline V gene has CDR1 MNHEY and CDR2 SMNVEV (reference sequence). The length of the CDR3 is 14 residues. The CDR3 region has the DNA TGTGCCAGCAGTTTCGAGGGAGAAGTGGATACGCAGTATTTT. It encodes CASSFEGEVDTQYF.

CDR3 in amino acids: CASSSQGGEQFF. The CDR3 nucleotides are TGTGCCAGCAGTTCCCAGGGGGGTGAGCAGTTCTTC. This chain uses TRBV27 with TRBJ2-1, with a tentative D call TRBD1 (7 bases). The germline CDR1 and CDR2 sequences are MNHEY and SMNVEV (reference sequence). Trimming took 4 bases from V and 9 from J, leaving 10 bases between them. The CDR3 has 12 amino acids.

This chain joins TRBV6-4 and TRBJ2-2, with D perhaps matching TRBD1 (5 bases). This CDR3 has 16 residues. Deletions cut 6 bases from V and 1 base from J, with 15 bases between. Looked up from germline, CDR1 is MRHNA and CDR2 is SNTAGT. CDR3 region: CASRTTGGENTGELFF. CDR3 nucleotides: TGTGCCAGCAGAACAACAGGCGGAGAGAACACCGGGGAGCTGTTTTTT.